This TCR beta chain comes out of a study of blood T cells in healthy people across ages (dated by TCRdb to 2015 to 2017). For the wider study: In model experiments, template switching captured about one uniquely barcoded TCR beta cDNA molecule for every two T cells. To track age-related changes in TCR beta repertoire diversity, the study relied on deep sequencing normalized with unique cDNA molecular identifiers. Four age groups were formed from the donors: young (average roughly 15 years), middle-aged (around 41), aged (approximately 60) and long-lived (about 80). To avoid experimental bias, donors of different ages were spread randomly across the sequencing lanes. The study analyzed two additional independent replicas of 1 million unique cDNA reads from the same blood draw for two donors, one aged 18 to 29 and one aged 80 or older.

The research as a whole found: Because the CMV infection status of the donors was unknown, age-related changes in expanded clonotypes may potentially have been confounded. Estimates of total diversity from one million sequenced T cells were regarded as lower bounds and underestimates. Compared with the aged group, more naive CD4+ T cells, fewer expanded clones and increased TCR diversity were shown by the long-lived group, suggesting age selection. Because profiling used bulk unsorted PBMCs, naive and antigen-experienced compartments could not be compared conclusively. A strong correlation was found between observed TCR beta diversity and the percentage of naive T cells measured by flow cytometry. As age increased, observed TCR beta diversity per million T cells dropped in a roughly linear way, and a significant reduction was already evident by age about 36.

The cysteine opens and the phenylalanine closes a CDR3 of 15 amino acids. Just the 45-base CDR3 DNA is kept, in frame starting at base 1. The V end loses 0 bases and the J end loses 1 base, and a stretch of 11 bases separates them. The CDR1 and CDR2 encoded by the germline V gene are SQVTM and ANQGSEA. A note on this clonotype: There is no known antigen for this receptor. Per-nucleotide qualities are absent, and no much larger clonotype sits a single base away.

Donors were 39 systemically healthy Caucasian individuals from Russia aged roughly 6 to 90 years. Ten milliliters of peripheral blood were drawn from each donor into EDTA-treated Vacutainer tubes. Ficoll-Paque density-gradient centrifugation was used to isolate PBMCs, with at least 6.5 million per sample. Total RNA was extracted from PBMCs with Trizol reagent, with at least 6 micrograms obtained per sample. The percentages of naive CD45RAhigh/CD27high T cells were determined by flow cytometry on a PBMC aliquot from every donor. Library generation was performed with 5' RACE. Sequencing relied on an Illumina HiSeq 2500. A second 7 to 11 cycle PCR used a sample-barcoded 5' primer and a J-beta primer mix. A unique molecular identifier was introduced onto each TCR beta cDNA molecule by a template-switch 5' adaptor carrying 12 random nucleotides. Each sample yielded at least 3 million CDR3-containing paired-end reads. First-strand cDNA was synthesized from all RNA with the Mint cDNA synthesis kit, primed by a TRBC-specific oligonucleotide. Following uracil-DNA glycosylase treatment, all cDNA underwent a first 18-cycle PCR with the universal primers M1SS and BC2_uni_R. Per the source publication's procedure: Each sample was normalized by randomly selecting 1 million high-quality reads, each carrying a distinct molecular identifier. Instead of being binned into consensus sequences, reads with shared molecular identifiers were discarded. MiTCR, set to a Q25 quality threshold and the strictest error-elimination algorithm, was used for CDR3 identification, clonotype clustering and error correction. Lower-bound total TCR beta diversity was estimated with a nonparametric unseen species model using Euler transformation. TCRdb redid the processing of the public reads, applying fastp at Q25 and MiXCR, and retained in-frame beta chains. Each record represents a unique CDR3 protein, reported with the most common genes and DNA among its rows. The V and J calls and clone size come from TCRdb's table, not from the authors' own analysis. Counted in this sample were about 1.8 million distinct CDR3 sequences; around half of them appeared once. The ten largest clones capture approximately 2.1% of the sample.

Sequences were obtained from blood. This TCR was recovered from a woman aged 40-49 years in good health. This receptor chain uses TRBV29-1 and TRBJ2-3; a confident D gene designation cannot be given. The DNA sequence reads TGCAGCGTTGAAGAGACTGGGTCGGGCACAGATACGCAGTATTTT. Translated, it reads CSVEETGSGTDTQYF.